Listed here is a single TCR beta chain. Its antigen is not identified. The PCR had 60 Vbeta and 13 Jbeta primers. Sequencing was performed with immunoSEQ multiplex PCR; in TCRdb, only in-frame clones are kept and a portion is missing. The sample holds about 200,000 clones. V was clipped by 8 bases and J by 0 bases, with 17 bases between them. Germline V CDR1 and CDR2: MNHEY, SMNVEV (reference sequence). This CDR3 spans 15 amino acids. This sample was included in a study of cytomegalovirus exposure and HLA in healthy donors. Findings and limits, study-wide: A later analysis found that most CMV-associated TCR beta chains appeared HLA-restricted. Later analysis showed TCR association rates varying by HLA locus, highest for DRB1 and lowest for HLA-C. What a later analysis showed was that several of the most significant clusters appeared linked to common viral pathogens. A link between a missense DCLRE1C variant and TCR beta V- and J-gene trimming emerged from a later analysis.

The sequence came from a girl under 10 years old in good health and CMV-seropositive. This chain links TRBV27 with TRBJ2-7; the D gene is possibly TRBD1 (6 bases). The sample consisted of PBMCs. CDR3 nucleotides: TGTGCCAGCTCCCCCGGTGGACAGACCTCCTACGAGCAGTACTTC. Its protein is CASSPGGQTSYEQYF.